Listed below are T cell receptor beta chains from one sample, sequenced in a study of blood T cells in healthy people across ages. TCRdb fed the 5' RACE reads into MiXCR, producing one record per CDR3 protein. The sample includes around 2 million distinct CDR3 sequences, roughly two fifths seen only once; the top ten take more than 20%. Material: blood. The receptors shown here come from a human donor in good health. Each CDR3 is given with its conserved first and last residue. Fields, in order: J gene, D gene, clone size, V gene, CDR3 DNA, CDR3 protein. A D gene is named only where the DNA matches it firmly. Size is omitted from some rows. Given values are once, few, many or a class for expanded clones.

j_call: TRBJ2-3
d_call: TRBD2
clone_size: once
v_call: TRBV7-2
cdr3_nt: TGTGCCAGCAGTCTAAGTAGCGGGAATACGCAGTATTTT
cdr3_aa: CASSLSSGNTQYF

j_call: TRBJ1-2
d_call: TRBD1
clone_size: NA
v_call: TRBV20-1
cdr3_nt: TGCAGTGCTAGAGGACAGGGGGGAGACTACACCTTC
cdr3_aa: CSARGQGGDYTF

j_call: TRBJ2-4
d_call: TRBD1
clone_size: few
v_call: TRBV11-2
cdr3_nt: TGTGCCAGCAGCCTGGGACAGGATTTAGCCAAAAACATTCAGTACTTC
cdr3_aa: CASSLGQDLAKNIQYF

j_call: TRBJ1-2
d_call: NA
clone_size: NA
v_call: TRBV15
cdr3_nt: TGTGCCACCGCACAGGGAGGAAGCGGCTACACCTTC
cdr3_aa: CATAQGGSGYTF

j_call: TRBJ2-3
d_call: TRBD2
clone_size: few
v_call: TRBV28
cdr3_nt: TGTGCCAGCAGTTCCCCGGGGGGAAAAGATACGCAGTATTTT
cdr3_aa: CASSSPGGKDTQYF

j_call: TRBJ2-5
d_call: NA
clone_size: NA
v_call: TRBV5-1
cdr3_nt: TGCGCCAGCAGCTTGTTCAGAGAAGAGACCCAGTACTTC
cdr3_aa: CASSLFREETQYF

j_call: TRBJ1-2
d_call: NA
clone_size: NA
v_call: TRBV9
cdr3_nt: TGTGCCAGCAGCGTAGATGGAGGGTCATACTATGGCTACACCTTC
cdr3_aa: CASSVDGGSYYGYTF

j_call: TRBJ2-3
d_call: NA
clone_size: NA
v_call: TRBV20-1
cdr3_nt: TGCAGTGGAGGGGGGGGCACAGATACGCAGTATTTT
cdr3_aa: CSGGGGTDTQYF

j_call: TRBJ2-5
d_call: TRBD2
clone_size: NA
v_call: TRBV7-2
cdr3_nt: TGTGCCAGCAGCACTAGCGGGGGGGCCGTGAAGACCCAGTACTTC
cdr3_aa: CASSTSGGAVKTQYF

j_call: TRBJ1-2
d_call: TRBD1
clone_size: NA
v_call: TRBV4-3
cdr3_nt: TGCGCCAGCAGCCAAGAAGGGACAGACGGGGAGTGGGATAGGGTCTATGGCTACACCTTC
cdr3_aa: CASSQEGTDGEWDRVYGYTF

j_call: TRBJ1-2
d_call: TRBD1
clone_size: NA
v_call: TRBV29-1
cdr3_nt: TGCAGCGTCGAAATCGGACAGGGTTGGGGCTACACCTTC
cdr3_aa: CSVEIGQGWGYTF

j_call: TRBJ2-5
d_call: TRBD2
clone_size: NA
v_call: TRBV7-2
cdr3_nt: TGTGCCAGCAGCTTAGTCGGGGGGGCTTCGGAGACCCAGTACTTC
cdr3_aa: CASSLVGGASETQYF

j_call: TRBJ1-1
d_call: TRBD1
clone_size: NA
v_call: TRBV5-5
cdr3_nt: TGTGCCAGCAGCTTACACCGACAGGGCCCGAACACTGAAGCTTTCTTT
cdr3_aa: CASSLHRQGPNTEAFF

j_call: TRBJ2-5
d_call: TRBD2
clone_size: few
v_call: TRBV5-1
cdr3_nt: TGCGCCAGCAGCGAGTCCGGGACTAGCGGACAAGAGACCCAGTACTTC
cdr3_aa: CASSESGTSGQETQYF

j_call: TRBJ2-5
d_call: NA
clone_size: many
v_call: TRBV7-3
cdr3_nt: TGTGCCAGCAGCTTAGGTTCAGGGGTCCAAGAGACCCAGTACTTC
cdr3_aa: CASSLGSGVQETQYF

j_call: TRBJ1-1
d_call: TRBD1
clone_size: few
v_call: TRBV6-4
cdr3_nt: TGTGCCAGCAGTCCCTCAGGGGGCCTAGCTTACACTGAAGCTTTCTTT
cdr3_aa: CASSPSGGLAYTEAFF

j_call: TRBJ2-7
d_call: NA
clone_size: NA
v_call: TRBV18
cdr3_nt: TGTGCCAGCTCACCACCGCTGGAAAGCTCCTACGAGCAGTACTTC
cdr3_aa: CASSPPLESSYEQYF

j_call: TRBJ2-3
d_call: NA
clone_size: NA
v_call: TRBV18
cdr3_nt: TGTGCCAGCTCACCGGACCGTTCTGATACGCAGTATTTT
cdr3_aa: CASSPDRSDTQYF

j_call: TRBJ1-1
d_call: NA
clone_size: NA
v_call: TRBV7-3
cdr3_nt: TGTGCCAGCAGCAGAACAGGGATGGACACTGAAGCTTTCTTT
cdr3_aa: CASSRTGMDTEAFF

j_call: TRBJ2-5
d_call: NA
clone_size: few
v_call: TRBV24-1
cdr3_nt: TGTGCCACCAGTGATTTGCGATCCGGGGTCGGAGAGACCCAGTACTTC
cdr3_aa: CATSDLRSGVGETQYF

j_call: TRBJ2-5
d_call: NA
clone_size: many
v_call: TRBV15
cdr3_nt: TGTGCCACCAGCAGACGTCAAGAGACCCAGTACTTC
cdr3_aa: CATSRRQETQYF

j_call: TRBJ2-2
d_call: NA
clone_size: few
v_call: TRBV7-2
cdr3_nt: TGTGCCAGCAGCTTAGTTGGACGGGACCTCACCGGGGAGCTGTTTTTT
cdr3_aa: CASSLVGRDLTGELFF

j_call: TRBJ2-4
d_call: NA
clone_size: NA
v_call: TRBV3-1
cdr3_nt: TGTGCCAGCAGCCAAGATTGGGAATCGGCCAAAAACATTCAGTACTTC
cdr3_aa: CASSQDWESAKNIQYF

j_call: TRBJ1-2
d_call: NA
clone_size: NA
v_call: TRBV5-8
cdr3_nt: TGTGCCAGCAGCTACGACTCATCAAGGAGAGGCTACACCTTC
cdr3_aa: CASSYDSSRRGYTF

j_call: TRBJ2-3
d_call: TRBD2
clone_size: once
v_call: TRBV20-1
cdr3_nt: TGCAGTGCTAGGGCTAGCGGGGGTAAAAGCACAGATACGCAGTATTTT
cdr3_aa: CSARASGGKSTDTQYF

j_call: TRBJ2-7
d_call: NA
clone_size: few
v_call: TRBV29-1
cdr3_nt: TGCAGCGTTGGGTCGAGGTACACCTACGAGCAGTACTTC
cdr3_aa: CSVGSRYTYEQYF

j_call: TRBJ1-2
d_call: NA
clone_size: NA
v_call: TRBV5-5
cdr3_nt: TGTGCCAGCAGCTCCCTTACAGGGATCTATGGCTACACCTTC
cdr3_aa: CASSSLTGIYGYTF

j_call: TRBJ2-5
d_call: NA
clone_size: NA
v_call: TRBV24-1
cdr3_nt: TGTGCCACCAGTGATTTGGGATCCGAAGGGAGCGAGACCCAGTACTTC
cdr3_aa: CATSDLGSEGSETQYF

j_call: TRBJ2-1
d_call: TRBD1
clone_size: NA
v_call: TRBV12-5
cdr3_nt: TGTGCTAGTGGTTCCTCCCACAGGGGAATTTACAATGAGCAGTTCTTC
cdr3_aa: CASGSSHRGIYNEQFF

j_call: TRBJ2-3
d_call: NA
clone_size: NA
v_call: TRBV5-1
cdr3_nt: TGCGCCAGCAGCTCGGCGGACAGCCGACGGGATACGCAGTATTTT
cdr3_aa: CASSSADSRRDTQYF

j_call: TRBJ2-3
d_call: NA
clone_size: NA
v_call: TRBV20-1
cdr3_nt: TGCAGTGCTTCTGACAGCCCAGATACGCAGTATTTT
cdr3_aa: CSASDSPDTQYF

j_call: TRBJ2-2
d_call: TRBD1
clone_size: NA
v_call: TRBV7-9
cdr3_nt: TGTGCCAGCAGCTTGTGGACAGGTCGAGCGCTCAACACCGGGGAGCTGTTTTTT
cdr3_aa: CASSLWTGRALNTGELFF

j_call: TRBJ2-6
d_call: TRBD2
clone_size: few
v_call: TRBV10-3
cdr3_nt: TGTGCCATCAGTGAGTCGCCGCAACGCCTAAGCGGCGGGGGGGCCGCTGGGGCCAACGTCCTGACTTTC
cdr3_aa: CAISESPQRLSGGGAAGANVLTF

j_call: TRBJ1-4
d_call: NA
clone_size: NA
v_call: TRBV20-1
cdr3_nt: TGCAGTGCTAGAGGGGCTAATGAAAAACTGTTTTTT
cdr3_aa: CSARGANEKLFF

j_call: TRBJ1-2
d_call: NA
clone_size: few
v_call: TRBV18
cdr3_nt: TGTGCCAGCTCTAATTATGGAGACAGCAACTATGGCTACACCTTC
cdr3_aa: CASSNYGDSNYGYTF

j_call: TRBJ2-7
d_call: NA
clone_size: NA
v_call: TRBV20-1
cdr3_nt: TGCAGTGCTAGATACGGACTACCTCTTTCTGCGGACTACGAGCAGTACTTC
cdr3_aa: CSARYGLPLSADYEQYF

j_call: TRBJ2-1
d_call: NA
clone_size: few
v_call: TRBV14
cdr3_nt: TGTGCCAGCAGCCAAGTCGGTGTTGAGCAGTTCTTC
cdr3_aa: CASSQVGVEQFF

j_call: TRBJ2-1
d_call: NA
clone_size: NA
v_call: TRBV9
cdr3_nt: TGTGCCAGCAGCGTATTGGGGGACCCGGTCTACAATGAGCAGTTCTTC
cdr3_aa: CASSVLGDPVYNEQFF

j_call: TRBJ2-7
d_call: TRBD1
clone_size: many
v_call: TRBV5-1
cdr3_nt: TGTGCCAGCAGTCTGGACAGGGACGAGCAGTACTTC
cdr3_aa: CASSLDRDEQYF

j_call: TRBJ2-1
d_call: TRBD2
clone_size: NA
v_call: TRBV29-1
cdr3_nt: TGCAGCGTTCGGCGGGGGGAGTCCTACAATGAGCAGTTCTTC
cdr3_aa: CSVRRGESYNEQFF

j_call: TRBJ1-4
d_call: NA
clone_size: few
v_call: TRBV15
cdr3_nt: TGTGCCACCAGCAGAGACCCGGAGGGTGAAAAACTGTTTTTT
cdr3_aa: CATSRDPEGEKLFF